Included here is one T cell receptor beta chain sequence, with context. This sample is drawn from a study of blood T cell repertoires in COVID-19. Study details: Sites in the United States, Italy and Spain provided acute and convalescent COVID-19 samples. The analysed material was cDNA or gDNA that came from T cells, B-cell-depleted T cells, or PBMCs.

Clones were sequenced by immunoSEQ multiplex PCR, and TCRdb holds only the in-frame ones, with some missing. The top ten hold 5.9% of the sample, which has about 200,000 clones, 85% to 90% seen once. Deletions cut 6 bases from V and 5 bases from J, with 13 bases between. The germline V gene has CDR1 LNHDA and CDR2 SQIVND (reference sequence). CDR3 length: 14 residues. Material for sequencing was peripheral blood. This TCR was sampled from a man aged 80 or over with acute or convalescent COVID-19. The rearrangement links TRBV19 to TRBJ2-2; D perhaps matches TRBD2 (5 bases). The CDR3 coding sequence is TGTGCCAGTAGGAGGGTGGAACGGACCGGGGAGCTGTTTTTT. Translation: CASRRVERTGELFF. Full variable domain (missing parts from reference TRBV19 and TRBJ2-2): DGGITQSPKYLFRKEGQNVTLSCEQNLNHDAMYWYRQDPGQGLRLIYYSQIVNDFQKGDIAEGYSVSREKKESFPLTVTSAQKNPTAFYLCASRRVERTGELFFGEGSRLTVL.